The rows below give T cell receptor beta chains drawn from one sample of a study of cytomegalovirus exposure and HLA in healthy donors. The assay was immunoSEQ multiplex PCR, and TCRdb's table has in-frame clones only and misses some. Among about 89,000 clones, roughly 80% were seen once, and the ten largest hold more than 3.5%. Sequenced input: PBMCs. The receptors come from a man aged 30-40 years in good health and CMV-seronegative. Each CDR3 is given with its conserved first and last residue. Each record gives: D gene, J gene, clone size, V gene, CDR3 protein, CDR3 DNA. The D gene is left open where the match is weak. Clone size is stated in some rows and not others, as once, few, many or a class when expanded.

D gene: .; J gene: TRBJ2-5; clone size: once; V gene: TRBV25-1; CDR3 protein: CASSATVGTQYF; CDR3 DNA: TGTGCCAGCAGCGCGACAGTCGGGACCCAGTACTTC
D gene: TRBD1; J gene: TRBJ1-2; clone size: few; V gene: TRBV11-2; CDR3 protein: CASSLGGTGGRGYTF; CDR3 DNA: TGTGCCAGCAGCTTAGGGGGTACAGGGGGACGTGGCTACACCTTC
D gene: .; J gene: TRBJ2-7; clone size: .; V gene: TRBV7-2; CDR3 protein: CASSLGGLGSYEQYF; CDR3 DNA: TGTGCCAGCAGCTTAGGGGGGCTCGGAAGTTACGAGCAGTACTTC
D gene: .; J gene: TRBJ1-1; clone size: .; V gene: TRBV28; CDR3 protein: CASSQFLQGQTEAFF; CDR3 DNA: TGTGCCAGCAGCCAATTTTTACAGGGCCAGACTGAAGCTTTCTTT
D gene: TRBD1; J gene: TRBJ1-2; clone size: .; V gene: TRBV5-8; CDR3 protein: CASSSRQGAGYTF; CDR3 DNA: TGTGCCAGCAGCTCGAGACAGGGTGCTGGCTACACCTTC
D gene: .; J gene: TRBJ2-3; clone size: .; V gene: TRBV19; CDR3 protein: CASSIERGRTQYF; CDR3 DNA: TGTGCCAGTAGTATAGAGCGAGGGAGAACGCAGTATTTT
D gene: .; J gene: TRBJ2-2; clone size: .; V gene: TRBV9; CDR3 protein: CASSSGLVTNTGELFF; CDR3 DNA: TGTGCCAGCAGCTCCGGTTTGGTAACGAACACCGGGGAGCTGTTTTTT
D gene: .; J gene: TRBJ1-1; clone size: .; V gene: TRBV9; CDR3 protein: CASSAGEVTEAFF; CDR3 DNA: TGTGCCAGCAGCGCGGGGGAGGTCACTGAAGCTTTCTTT
D gene: .; J gene: TRBJ2-7; clone size: .; V gene: TRBV6-6; CDR3 protein: CASSDTGTLSYEQYF; CDR3 DNA: TGTGCCAGCAGTGATACTGGGACATTATCTTACGAGCAGTACTTC
D gene: .; J gene: TRBJ1-1; clone size: .; V gene: TRBV2; CDR3 protein: CASTSGRRTEAFF; CDR3 DNA: TGTGCCAGCACATCCGGGAGGCGGACTGAAGCTTTCTTT
D gene: TRBD1; J gene: TRBJ2-7; clone size: .; V gene: TRBV30; CDR3 protein: CAWRRDRASYEQYF; CDR3 DNA: TGTGCCTGGAGACGGGACAGGGCCTCCTACGAGCAGTACTTC
D gene: TRBD2; J gene: TRBJ2-7; clone size: .; V gene: TRBV5-1; CDR3 protein: CASSYFGGEQAGEQYF; CDR3 DNA: TGCGCCAGCAGCTACTTCGGGGGGGAACAAGCCGGCGAGCAGTACTTC
D gene: .; J gene: TRBJ1-1; clone size: .; V gene: TRBV7-6; CDR3 protein: CASSLAPDRPNTEAFF; CDR3 DNA: TGTGCCAGCAGCTTAGCACCAGACAGGCCGAACACTGAAGCTTTCTTT
D gene: .; J gene: TRBJ2-7; clone size: once; V gene: TRBV28; CDR3 protein: CASSPGYEQYF; CDR3 DNA: TGTGCCAGCAGCCCAGGCTACGAGCAGTACTTC
D gene: .; J gene: TRBJ1-5; clone size: .; V gene: TRBV6-5; CDR3 protein: CASSYSPGHQPQHF; CDR3 DNA: TGTGCCAGCAGTTACTCTCCAGGGCACCAGCCCCAGCATTTT
D gene: .; J gene: TRBJ2-7; clone size: few; V gene: TRBV29-1; CDR3 protein: CSVGAGAGYEQYF; CDR3 DNA: TGCAGCGTTGGGGCAGGCGCTGGCTACGAGCAGTACTTC
D gene: .; J gene: TRBJ2-7; clone size: .; V gene: TRBV28; CDR3 protein: CASSLPLPPYEQYF; CDR3 DNA: TGTGCCAGCAGTTTACCGCTACCCCCCTACGAGCAGTACTTC
D gene: .; J gene: TRBJ2-3; clone size: .; V gene: TRBV5-5; CDR3 protein: CASSSLAISTDTQYF; CDR3 DNA: TGTGCCAGCAGCAGCCTAGCGATTAGCACAGATACGCAGTATTTT
D gene: .; J gene: TRBJ2-7; clone size: .; V gene: TRBV28; CDR3 protein: CASSSRAYEQYF; CDR3 DNA: TGTGCCAGCAGTTCCCGAGCGTACGAGCAGTACTTC
D gene: .; J gene: TRBJ2-1; clone size: .; V gene: TRBV28; CDR3 protein: CASSLGSRQFF; CDR3 DNA: TGTGCCAGCAGTTTGGGCAGTCGGCAGTTCTTC
D gene: .; J gene: TRBJ2-2; clone size: .; V gene: TRBV5-5; CDR3 protein: CASSITSAGELFF; CDR3 DNA: TGTGCCAGCAGCATCACTAGTGCCGGGGAGCTGTTTTTT
D gene: .; J gene: TRBJ2-7; clone size: once; V gene: TRBV16; CDR3 protein: CASSQLGLSHEQYF; CDR3 DNA: TGTGCCAGCAGCCAATTGGGACTTTCCCACGAGCAGTACTTC
D gene: .; J gene: TRBJ1-6; clone size: few; V gene: TRBV28; CDR3 protein: CASRPDGRPNSPLHF; CDR3 DNA: TGTGCCAGCAGACCCGACGGGAGGCCGAATTCACCCCTCCACTTT
D gene: .; J gene: TRBJ1-2; clone size: .; V gene: TRBV6-5; CDR3 protein: CASSSDSDDTYTF; CDR3 DNA: TGTGCCAGCAGTTCCGACAGCGACGATACCTACACCTTC
D gene: TRBD1; J gene: TRBJ1-1; clone size: .; V gene: TRBV28; CDR3 protein: CASSGQGPNTEAFF; CDR3 DNA: TGTGCCAGCAGCGGACAGGGCCCGAACACTGAAGCTTTCTTT
D gene: TRBD1; J gene: TRBJ2-1; clone size: .; V gene: TRBV7-9; CDR3 protein: CASSPPTGFNEQFF; CDR3 DNA: TGTGCCAGCAGCCCTCCGACAGGGTTCAATGAGCAGTTCTTC